This note documents a single T cell receptor (beta chain) sequence. What it binds is unknown. Some clones are missing from TCRdb's copy, which holds only in-frame ones; the method was immunoSEQ multiplex PCR. The table has around 200,000 clones, 90% to 95% seen once. The CDR3 is 15 amino acids. The germline V gene encodes CDR1 SGHNT and CDR2 YYREEE (reference sequence). Trimming left V 1 base short and J 8 bases short, with 15 bases between. The data were taken from a study of shared clonotypes between healthy human individuals. Study-level findings and limits: When compared with the clonotypes that were shared by all four sorted-subset donors, the non-shared clonotypes turned out to have lower generation probabilities. The sole specimen, blood, was sampled, and tissue repertoires likely differ. Since donors were few, the genetic and exposure-history diversity represented was limited. In general, naive subsets displayed greater estimated richness than memory subsets did.

The J gene is TRBJ1-4, the V gene TRBV5-4, with D possibly being TRBD1 (5 bases). The source material was naive CD4+ T cells sorted from blood. Stated subset: CD45RA+ positively selected. The receptor comes from a woman aged 25-40 years in good health. CDR3 DNA: TGTGCCAGCAGCTTGTCGGGGGAAGCGTGGGAAAAACTGTTTTTT. Its translation: CASSLSGEAWEKLFF.